This T cell receptor beta chain appears in the sequencing data of a study of CD8 T cells in Susac syndrome. In the case of this clonotype: What it binds is not known.

Trimming removed 2 bases from V and 4 bases from J, with 4 bases in between. The CDR3 is 12 amino acids. CDR1 and CDR2 from the germline V gene are SEHNR and FQNEAQ (reference sequence). Control patients had untreated stable or active relapsing-remitting multiple sclerosis by revised McDonald criteria. FACS was used to enrich TEMRA cells, whereas the CD8+ and CD4+ T cells were obtained by negative isolation. Study-wide findings and caveats: An acknowledgment was made by the study that its TCR sequencing and HLA analysis involved relatively few individuals.

A quantity of about 0.5 to 1 ug RNA underwent reverse transcription using random hexamers. The amplification used immunoSEQ multiplex PCR on TCR beta CDR3; it spanned 54 Vbeta and 13 Jbeta. Each CDR3 protein is one row after TCRdb ran MiXCR on the immunoSEQ multiplex PCR reads. The sample lists some 65,000 distinct CDR3 sequences; 94% were seen once. The chain joins TRBV7-9 to TRBJ2-3; D gene uncertain. The sequence came from a human donor with multiple sclerosis. The sequenced material came from CD8+ T cells from PBMCs. In DNA, the CDR3 is TGTGCCAGCAGCTTACTCCCAGATACGCAGTATTTT. It translates to CASSLLPDTQYF.